This passage covers 2 T cell receptor beta chains from one sample sequenced in a study of T-cell reconstitution after alpha-beta-depleted transplantation in children. Unique molecular identifiers were built into the TCRbeta library. TCRdb processed the PCR reads anew with MiXCR; each CDR3 protein has one entry. The sample gives more than 400,000 distinct CDR3 sequences, approximately 10% of which show up once; about 14% is in the top ten. The material sequenced was PBMCs, mostly from graft donor cells, taken 180 days after TCRalphabeta/CD19-depleted stem cell transplant. These receptors originate from a female patient under 10 years old who had a stem cell transplant for aplastic anemia, so the T cells may come from the graft donor.

This clonotype was seen many times. The chain combines TRBV5-6 with TRBJ2-7; 10 bases align to TRBD2. This CDR3 has 17 residues. Germline CDR1 reads SGHDT; CDR2 reads YYEEEE. Unmatched junction bases numbered 7, after V lost 1 base and J lost 0 bases. The CDR3 sequence is CASSLTYGLAASYEQYF. Here the CDR3 DNA reads TGTGCCAGCAGCTTGACCTATGGACTAGCGGCCTCCTACGAGCAGTACTTC.

The chain carries TRBV7-9 and TRBJ1-2; D is unresolved. V lost 4 bases and J lost 6, with 15 bases in between. The CDR3 has 14 amino acids. Germline values: CDR1 SEHNR, CDR2 FQNEAQ (reference sequence). This CDR3 reads CASSSLQVHHGYTF. The CDR3 DNA reads as TGTGCCAGCAGCTCATTGCAGGTCCATCATGGCTACACCTTC.